This is a list of T cell receptor beta chains from one sample in a study of T cell clones after liver transplantation. The protocol was immunoSEQ multiplex PCR, while the TCRdb copy is restricted to in-frame clones and leaves out a portion. The sample contains around 76,000 clones, about 80% of which appear only once. The sample here was CD4+ T cells from blood, taken 12 months after liver transplant. Receptors originate from a human patient who received a liver transplant. Some of the T cells may derive from the graft donor. CDR3s include the opening cysteine and the closing phenylalanine or tryptophan. A D gene is named only where the DNA matches it firmly. A clone size is listed for some rows: how often the clone was seen (once, few, many), or a class if it is expanded.

abundance | j_gene | d_gene | v_gene | CDR3aa | CDR3nt
once | TRBJ2-2 | TRBD2 | TRBV19 | CASSTLLAGADTGELFF | TGTGCCAGTAGTACCCTACTAGCGGGAGCGGACACCGGGGAGCTGTTTTTT
. | TRBJ1-1 | . | TRBV30 | CAWGGAVRAFF | TGTGCCTGGGGAGGGGCAGTCCGAGCTTTCTTT
. | TRBJ1-2 | . | TRBV28 | CASSYPPGHSNYGYTF | TGTGCCAGCAGTTATCCCCCGGGGCATAGTAACTATGGCTACACCTTC
. | TRBJ2-6 | . | TRBV27 | CASSGRLPSGANVLTF | TGTGCCAGCAGTGGCAGGTTGCCCTCTGGGGCCAACGTCCTGACTTTC
. | TRBJ1-5 | TRBD1 | TRBV19 | CASKVEGTGIGPQHF | TGTGCCAGTAAGGTGGAGGGGACAGGGATCGGGCCCCAGCATTTT
. | TRBJ1-5 | . | TRBV28 | CASSLVNQPQHF | TGTGCCAGCAGCTTAGTGAATCAGCCCCAGCATTTT
. | TRBJ2-1 | TRBD1 | TRBV5-6 | CASSLRGQGYNEQFF | TGTGCCAGCAGCTTGCGGGGACAGGGCTACAATGAGCAGTTCTTC
. | TRBJ1-2 | . | TRBV6-1 | CASSGWTENYGYTF | TGTGCCAGCAGTGGATGGACAGAAAACTATGGCTACACCTTC
few | TRBJ2-5 | . | TRBV28 | CASSFLRETQYF | TGTGCCAGCAGTTTTCTGAGGGAGACCCAGTACTTC
. | TRBJ1-5 | TRBD1 | TRBV6-1 | CASSTTGGWDQPQHF | TGTGCCAGCAGCACCACAGGGGGCTGGGATCAGCCCCAGCATTTT
. | TRBJ2-3 | TRBD2 | TRBV14 | CASSPWTSGGSTDTQYF | TGTGCCAGCAGCCCTTGGACTAGCGGGGGGAGCACAGATACGCAGTATTTT
. | TRBJ1-2 | . | TRBV5-1 | CASSPIANNYGYTF | TGCGCCAGCAGCCCAATAGCGAACAACTATGGCTACACCTTC
. | TRBJ1-4 | TRBD1 | TRBV28 | CASSPWTGGGEKLFF | TGTGCCAGCAGCCCCTGGACAGGGGGCGGTGAAAAACTGTTTTTT
. | TRBJ1-6 | . | TRBV2 | CASSEDRARGTLHF | TGTGCCAGCAGTGAAGACAGGGCCCGGGGAACCCTCCACTTT
. | TRBJ2-1 | . | TRBV5-1 | CASSLGGDEQFF | TGCGCCAGCAGCTTGGGAGGGGATGAGCAGTTCTTC
. | TRBJ1-5 | . | TRBV27 | CASSLVFMRLGGSNQPQHF | TGTGCCAGCAGTTTAGTATTCATGAGGCTAGGGGGGAGCAATCAGCCCCAGCATTTT
. | TRBJ1-5 | . | TRBV7-2 | CASSLAPGSNQPQHF | TGTGCCAGCAGCTTAGCGCCGGGTAGCAATCAGCCCCAGCATTTT
. | TRBJ2-7 | TRBD2 | TRBV7-9 | CASSPNRASGRLGYEQYF | TGTGCCAGCAGCCCGAATCGGGCTAGCGGGAGGTTGGGGTACGAGCAGTACTTC
once | TRBJ2-1 | TRBD2 | TRBV5-1 | CASSRTAGEGHEQFF | TGCGCCAGCAGCCGGACGGCGGGAGAAGGGCATGAGCAGTTCTTC
. | TRBJ2-2 | TRBD2 | TRBV19 | CASSTQGFWLAGSTGELFF | TGTGCCAGTAGTACTCAGGGTTTTTGGCTAGCGGGGAGTACCGGGGAGCTGTTTTTT
. | TRBJ2-6 | . | TRBV5-1 | CASSLLSGANVLTF | TGCGCCAGCAGCCTCCTCTCTGGGGCCAACGTCCTGACTTTC
. | TRBJ1-2 | TRBD1 | TRBV15 | CATSRDWEQGRNYGYTF | TGTGCCACCAGCAGAGATTGGGAACAGGGGCGTAACTATGGCTACACCTTC
. | TRBJ2-3 | . | TRBV21-1 | CASSNCLRDGNLQYF | TGTGCCAGCAGCAACTGCCTGAGGGACGGAAATCTGCAGTATTTT
. | TRBJ2-1 | TRBD2 | TRBV5-4 | CASSLTSGDYNEQFF | TGTGCCAGCAGCTTGACTAGCGGGGACTACAATGAGCAGTTCTTC
few | TRBJ2-7 | . | TRBV6-6 | CASSGGLPYEQYF | TGTGCCTCTTCTGGGGGTCTTCCCTACGAGCAGTACTTC
. | TRBJ2-5 | . | TRBV5-8 | CASRPRIIPETQYF | TGTGCCAGCAGACCGCGTATCATTCCGGAGACCCAGTACTTC
. | TRBJ2-7 | . | TRBV28 | CASSPPEGLPNF | TGTGCCAGCAGTCCCCCCGAAGGACTACCTAACTTC